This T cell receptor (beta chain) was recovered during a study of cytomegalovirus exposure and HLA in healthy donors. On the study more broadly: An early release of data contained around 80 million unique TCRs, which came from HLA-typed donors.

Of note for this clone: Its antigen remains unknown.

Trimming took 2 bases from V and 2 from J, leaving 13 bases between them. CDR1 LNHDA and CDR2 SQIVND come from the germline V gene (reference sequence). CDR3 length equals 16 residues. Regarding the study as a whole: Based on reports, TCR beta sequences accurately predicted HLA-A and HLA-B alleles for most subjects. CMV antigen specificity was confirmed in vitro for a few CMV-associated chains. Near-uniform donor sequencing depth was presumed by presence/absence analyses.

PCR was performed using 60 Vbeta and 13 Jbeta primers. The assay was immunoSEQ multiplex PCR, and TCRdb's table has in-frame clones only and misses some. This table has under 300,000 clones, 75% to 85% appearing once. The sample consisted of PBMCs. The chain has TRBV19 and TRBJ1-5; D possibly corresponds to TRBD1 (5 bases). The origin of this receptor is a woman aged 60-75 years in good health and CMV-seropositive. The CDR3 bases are TGTGCCAGTAGTATACAAGGGGCCGTGGGCAATCAGCCCCAGCATTTT. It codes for CASSIQGAVGNQPQHF.